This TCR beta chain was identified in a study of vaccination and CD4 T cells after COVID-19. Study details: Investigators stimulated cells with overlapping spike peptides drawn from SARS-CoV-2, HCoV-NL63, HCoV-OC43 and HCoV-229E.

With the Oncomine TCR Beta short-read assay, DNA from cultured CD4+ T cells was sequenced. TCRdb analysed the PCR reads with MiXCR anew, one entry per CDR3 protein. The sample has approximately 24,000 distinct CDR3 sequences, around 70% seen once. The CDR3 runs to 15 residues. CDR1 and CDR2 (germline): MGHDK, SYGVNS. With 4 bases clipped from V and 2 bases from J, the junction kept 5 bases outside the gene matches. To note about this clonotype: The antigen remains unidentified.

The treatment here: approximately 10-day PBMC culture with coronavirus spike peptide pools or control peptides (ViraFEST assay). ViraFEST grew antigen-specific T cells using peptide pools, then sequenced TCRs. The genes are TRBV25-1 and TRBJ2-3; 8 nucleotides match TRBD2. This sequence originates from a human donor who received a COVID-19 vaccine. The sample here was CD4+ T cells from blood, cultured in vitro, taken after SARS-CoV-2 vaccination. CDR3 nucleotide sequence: TGTGCCAGCAGTGCATCGGGGGGGACCACAGATACGCAGTATTTT. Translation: CASSASGGTTDTQYF.